This TCR beta chain was retrieved from a study of monozygotic twins with inflammatory bowel disease. There are 16 residues in the CDR3. Germline V gene data show CDR1 as SGHVS and CDR2 as FNYEAQ. Each CDR3 protein gets one entry in TCRdb, which reprocessed the 5' RACE reads and gives no DNA. The listing contains about 450,000 distinct CDR3 sequences. The TCR originated in a human donor with ulcerative colitis or Crohn's disease, or a healthy co-twin of an affected twin (not recorded which). The sample consisted of blood. This sequence joins TRBV7-6 and TRBJ2-3; TCRdb returns TRBD2, unconfirmable since there is no DNA. CDR3 residues: CASSPPRREGTDTQYF.